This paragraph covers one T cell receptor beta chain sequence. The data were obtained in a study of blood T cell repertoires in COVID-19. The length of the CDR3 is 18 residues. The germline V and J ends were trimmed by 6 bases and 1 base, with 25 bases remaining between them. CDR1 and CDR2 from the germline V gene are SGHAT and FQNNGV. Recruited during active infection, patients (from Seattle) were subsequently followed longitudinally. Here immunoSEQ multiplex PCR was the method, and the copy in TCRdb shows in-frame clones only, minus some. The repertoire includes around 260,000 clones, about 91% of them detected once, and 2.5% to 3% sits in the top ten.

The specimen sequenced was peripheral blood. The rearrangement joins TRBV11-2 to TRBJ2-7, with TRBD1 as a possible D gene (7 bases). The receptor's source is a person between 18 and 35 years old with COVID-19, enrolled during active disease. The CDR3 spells CASRALYQGGLLSYEQYF. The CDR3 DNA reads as TGTGCCAGCAGAGCCCTGTATCAGGGGGGCTTACTGTCCTACGAGCAGTACTTC.